The clone carrying this TCR beta chain was recorded at least ten times. The cDNA was produced through 5'RACE with 10-nucleotide random UMIs. MiXCR, applied by TCRdb to the 5' RACE reads, yields one record per CDR3 protein. This table has tens of thousands of distinct CDR3 sequences, more than 4.5% appearing once. The sorted libraries started from approximately 1 million CD4+ or CD8+ T cells. The data were obtained in a study of neurological immune-mediated disorders. Sequencing input: CD4+ T cells from blood. The TCR comes from a man between 18 and 29 years old in good health.

DNA of the CDR3: TGTGCCAGCAGCATCCGACAGAACACTGAAGCTTTCTTT. As protein: CASSIRQNTEAFF. V gene TRBV7-2 combines with J gene TRBJ1-1; D gene uncertain. Germline lookup yields CDR1 SGHTA and CDR2 FQGNSA. CDR3 length: 13 amino acids. Trimming removed 5 bases at V and 1 base at J, with 8 bases between.